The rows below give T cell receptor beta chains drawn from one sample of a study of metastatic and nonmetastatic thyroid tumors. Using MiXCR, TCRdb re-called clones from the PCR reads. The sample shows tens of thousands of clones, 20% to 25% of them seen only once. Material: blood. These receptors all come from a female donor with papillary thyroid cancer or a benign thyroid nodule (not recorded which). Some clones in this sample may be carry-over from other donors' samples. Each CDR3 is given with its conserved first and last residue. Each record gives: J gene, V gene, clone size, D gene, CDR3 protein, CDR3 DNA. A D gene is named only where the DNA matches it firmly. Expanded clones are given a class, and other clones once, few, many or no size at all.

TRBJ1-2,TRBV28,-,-,CASSLSARGGGYTF,TGTGCCAGCAGTTTATCCGCCAGGGGAGGCGGCTACACCTTC
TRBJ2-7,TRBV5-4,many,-,CASSLEAEQYF,TGTGCCAGCAGCTTGGAAGCCGAGCAGTACTTC
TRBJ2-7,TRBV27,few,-,CASSRDMTYEQYF,TGTGCCAGCAGTAGGGACATGACCTACGAGCAGTACTTC
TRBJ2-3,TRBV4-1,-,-,CASSQVAPRTDTQYF,TGCGCCAGCAGCCAAGTCGCTCCGAGGACAGATACGCAGTATTTT
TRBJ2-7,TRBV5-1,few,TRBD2,CASSFGTSGSYEQYF,TGCGCCAGCAGCTTCGGGACTAGCGGATCCTACGAGCAGTACTTC
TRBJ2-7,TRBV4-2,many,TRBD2,CASSQVAGGVYEQYF,TGTGCCAGCAGCCAGGTAGCGGGAGGAGTCTACGAGCAGTACTTC
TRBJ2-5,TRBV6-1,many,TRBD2,CASSELFQAGGEETQYF,TGTGCCAGCAGTGAATTATTTCAAGCGGGGGGTGAAGAGACCCAGTACTTC
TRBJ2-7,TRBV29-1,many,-,CSVEVPGVEQYF,TGCAGCGTTGAAGTTCCGGGAGTTGAGCAGTACTTC
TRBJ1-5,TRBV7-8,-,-,CASTGAGGYQPQHF,TGTGCCAGCACCGGAGCGGGAGGTTATCAGCCCCAGCATTTT
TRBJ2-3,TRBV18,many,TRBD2,CASTSGTSGDTQYF,TGTGCCAGCACTTCCGGGACTAGCGGGGATACGCAGTATTTT
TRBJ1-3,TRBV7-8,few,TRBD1,CASSTPGGGNTIYF,TGTGCCAGCAGCACGCCAGGGGGGGGAAACACCATATATTTT
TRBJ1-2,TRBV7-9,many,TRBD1,CASSLGQGDGYTF,TGTGCCAGCAGCTTAGGACAGGGAGATGGCTACACCTTC
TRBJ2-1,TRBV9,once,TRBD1,CTSSAEGDRGFNEQFF,TGTACCAGCAGCGCCGAGGGCGACAGGGGCTTCAATGAGCAGTTCTTC
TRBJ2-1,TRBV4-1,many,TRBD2,CASSQTASGSGNEQFF,TGCGCCAGCAGCCAAACTGCTAGCGGGAGTGGAAATGAGCAGTTCTTC